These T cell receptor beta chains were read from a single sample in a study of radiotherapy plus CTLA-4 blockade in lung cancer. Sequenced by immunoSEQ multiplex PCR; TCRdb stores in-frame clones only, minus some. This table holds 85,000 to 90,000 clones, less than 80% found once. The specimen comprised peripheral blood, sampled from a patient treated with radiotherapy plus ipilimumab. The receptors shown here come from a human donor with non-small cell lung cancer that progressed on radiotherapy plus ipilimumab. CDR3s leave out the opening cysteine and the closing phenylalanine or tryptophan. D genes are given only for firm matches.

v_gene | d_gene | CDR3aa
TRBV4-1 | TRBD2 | ASSQDALAGRDEQF
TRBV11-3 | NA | ASSPDQSSYNEQF
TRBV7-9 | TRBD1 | ASSFHKQGNYGYT
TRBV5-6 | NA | ASSFYRQFSNQPQH
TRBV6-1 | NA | ASSGSGGAGGLSLQETQY
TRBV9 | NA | ASSVRGGNEQF
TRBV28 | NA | ASRGGLNTEAF
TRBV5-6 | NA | ASSLLGTGQETQY
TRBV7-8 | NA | ASSLSGEDGEKLF
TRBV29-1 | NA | SQTRQVLETQY
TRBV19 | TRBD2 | ASSNGLAGVLDNEQF
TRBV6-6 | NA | ASRGGRGGYNEQF
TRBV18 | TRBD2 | ASSERLAATGELF
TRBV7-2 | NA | ASSSHQNTEAF
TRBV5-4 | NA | ASSPAGAFYGYT
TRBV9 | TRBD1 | ASSRDSIALEKLF
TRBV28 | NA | ASSYGVKGASNYGYT
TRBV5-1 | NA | ASRRIPGPSTDTQY
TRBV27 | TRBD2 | ASSPLAGASLEQY
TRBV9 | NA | ASSEGPAETQY
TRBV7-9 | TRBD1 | ASRSPEGQGPTGELF
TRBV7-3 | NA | ASSLVGGGNEQF
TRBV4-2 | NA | ASSQGLKLF
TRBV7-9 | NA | ASSPREGPEQY
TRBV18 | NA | ASSSTRAGDNEQY
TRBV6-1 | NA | ASSERYKDTQY
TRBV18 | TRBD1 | ASSPPPGQGNTGELF
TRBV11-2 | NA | ASSRTNTANTEAF
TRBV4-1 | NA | ASSQTPGSPYEQY
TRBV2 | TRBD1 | ASSGQGANEKLF
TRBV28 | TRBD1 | ASNLPHPGQGESYEQY
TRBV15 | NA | ATSRPDPTTDTNYGYT
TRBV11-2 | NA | ASSLGLDNEQF
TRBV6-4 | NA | ASLIHPTREKLF
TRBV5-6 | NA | ASSPQGETSYEQY
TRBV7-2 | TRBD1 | ASSERTGGRYGYT
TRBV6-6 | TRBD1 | ASNDRDPPDDEQY
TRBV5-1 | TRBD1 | ASSLSGQGAYGYT
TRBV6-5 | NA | ASSYSQHPTDTQY
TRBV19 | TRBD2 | ASSIGPTSGRYEQY
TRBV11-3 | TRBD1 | ASSLDREYEQY
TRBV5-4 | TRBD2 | ASAYHGLELQTQY
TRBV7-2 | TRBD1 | ASSLAGTGTNTGELF
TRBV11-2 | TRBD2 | ASSPGTSGQETQY
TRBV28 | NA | ASSWGPDTGELF
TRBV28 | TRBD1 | ASSHLDGQDEQY